A single sample gave rise to the 16 T cell receptor beta chains below, sequenced in a study of beta chain features in type 1 diabetes (dated by TCRdb to between 2018 and 2020). Library generation was performed with the immunoSEQ multiplex PCR assay. The High Capacity cDNA Reverse Transcription Kit was used to reverse transcribe all of the isolated RNA, meaning that expressed TCRB transcripts were what got sequenced. TCRdb took over this immuneACCESS table, retaining in-frame rearrangements with V and J assigned. Such tables are incomplete; in checked studies, under half of the missing clones stem from an unresolved V gene, and the remainder is unexplained. This sample is represented by more than 120,000 clones; about 9.4% of them were singletons. 1.3% of the sample is taken by the ten largest. The sample was naive CD4+ T cells from blood. In the paper's terms, the cell subset or site label means: true naive CD4+ T cells. The receptor source for this set is a man aged 18-30 years in good health.

This clone turned up a few times. This chain uses TRBV7-2 with TRBJ1-5; the D gene is possibly TRBD1 (6 bases). The germline CDR1 and CDR2 sequences are SGHTA and FQGNSA. Trimming took 5 bases from V and 6 from J, leaving 14 bases between them. This CDR3 spans 14 amino acids. In DNA form, the CDR3 reads TGTGCCAGCAGCCTTCTCGGGGGGCCTCAGCCCCAGCATTTT. This codes for CASSLLGGPQPQHF.

The V call is TRBV7-9, the J call TRBJ1-3; the D is unclear. The CDR3 is made up of 13 amino acids. V gave up 6 bases and J gave up 3 bases, with 9 bases separating them. Germline loops: CDR1 SEHNR, CDR2 FQNEAQ (reference sequence). The CDR3 DNA is TGTGCCAGCAGTTTTGAGGGTGGAAACACCATATATTTT. The encoded protein is CASSFEGGNTIYF.

This clone was found many times. V is TRBV7-2 and J is TRBJ2-5; D remains unclear. Germline assignment: CDR1 SGHTA and CDR2 FQGNSA. Trimming removed 9 bases at V and 2 bases at J, with 10 bases between. The CDR3 spans 12 residues. The CDR3 region is CASSYYQETQYF. The DNA for the CDR3 is TGTGCCAGTTCTTACTATCAAGAGACCCAGTACTTC.

The genes are TRBV6-1 and TRBJ2-5; tentative D call: TRBD1 (6 bases). Germline V lookup: CDR1 MNHNS, CDR2 SASEGT. V dropped 2 bases and J dropped 4 bases, with 26 bases sitting between them. This CDR3 spans 19 amino acids. CDR3 region: CASSERGVRGRGSGETQYF. CDR3 DNA sequence: TGTGCCAGCAGTGAAAGAGGGGTCCGGGGTAGGGGGTCCGGAGAGACCCAGTACTTC.

This clone has more than one count but fewer than ten. The genes are TRBV7-2 and TRBJ1-1; the match to TRBD1 covers 7 bases. The trim removed 5 bases at V and 0 bases at J, leaving 12 bases unmatched. The CDR3 totals 17 residues. Germline V gene sequence: CDR1 SGHTA, CDR2 FQGNSA. CDR3: CASSPNRGQRMNTEAFF. Here the CDR3 DNA reads TGTGCCAGCAGCCCCAACAGGGGCCAAAGGATGAACACTGAAGCTTTCTTT.

This clone was picked up a small number of times. The chain joins TRBV6-5 to TRBJ2-3; D perhaps matches TRBD2 (5 bases). V lost 0 bases to trimming and J lost 2 bases, with 9 bases between them. This CDR3 has 15 residues. The germline V gene encodes CDR1 MNHEY and CDR2 SVGAGI. CDR3 in amino acids: CASSYSRGVTDTQYF. CDR3 sequence (DNA): TGTGCCAGCAGTTACTCACGGGGAGTCACAGATACGCAGTATTTT.

V gene TRBV7-9 combines with J gene TRBJ2-1; D is perhaps TRBD2 (5 bases). The germline CDR1 and CDR2 sequences are SEHNR and FQNEAQ (reference sequence). V lost 11 bases and J lost 3, with 23 bases in between. CDR3 length equals 16 residues. This chain's CDR3 is CACQGSGEGFYNEQFF. The CDR3 DNA reads TGTGCCTGCCAAGGTTCGGGCGAGGGTTTCTACAATGAGCAGTTCTTC.

This chain joins TRBV7-2 and TRBJ1-5, with D perhaps matching TRBD1 (5 bases). V was trimmed by 5 bases and J by 7 bases, leaving 15 bases between them. The V gene's germline CDR1 is SGHTA and CDR2 FQGNSA. This CDR3 comprises 14 residues. The CDR3 loop reads CASSRVGQGQPQHF. CDR3 DNA: TGTGCCAGCAGCCGGGTAGGTCAGGGCCAGCCCCAGCATTTT.

This clone has just a few counts. The CDR3 coding sequence is TGTGCCAGCAGCAAACTTCAGGGGAATCAGCCCCAGCATTTT. Its translation is CASSKLQGNQPQHF. The chain uses TRBV7-2 and TRBJ1-5, with D tentatively TRBD1 (6 bases). The CDR3 runs to 14 residues. The germline gives CDR1 SGHTA, CDR2 FQGNSA. V was cut by 5 bases and J by 4 bases, with 12 bases left in between. Full variable domain (missing parts from reference TRBV7-2 and TRBJ1-5): GAGVSQSPSNKVTEKGKDVELRCDPISGHTALYWYRQSLGQGLEFLIYFQGNSAPDKSGLPSDRFSAERTGGSVSTLTIQRTQQEDSAVYLCASSKLQGNQPQHFGDGTRLSIL.

In this sample, this clone turned up many times. The V call is TRBV28, the J call TRBJ1-4; 8 bases match TRBD1. Germline CDR1 reads MDHEN; CDR2 reads SYDVKM. V shed 6 bases and J 6 bases; nucleotides not matched to a gene: 9. The CDR3 contains 15 residues. DNA of the CDR3: TGTGCCAGCAGACGGCCGGACAGGGAGGATGAAAAACTGTTTTTT. Protein product: CASRRPDREDEKLFF.

The genes are TRBV5-1 and TRBJ2-7; 7 nucleotides agree with TRBD1. V was clipped by 1 base and J by 3 bases; unmatched bases: 7. The CDR3 is 15 residues long. The germline V gene has CDR1 SGHRS and CDR2 YFSETQ. The CDR3 nucleotides are TGCGCCAGCAGCTTGTGGGACAGCAACTACTACGAGCAGTACTTC. Residues: CASSLWDSNYYEQYF.

V gene TRBV19 combines with J gene TRBJ2-3, with a tentative D call TRBD1 (6 bases). The germline V gene has CDR1 LNHDA and CDR2 SQIVND (reference sequence). CDR3 size: 14 residues. The V end lost 5 bases, the J end lost 0 bases, and 9 bases lay between the germline ends. CDR3 loop: CASSWGRSTDTQYF. In nucleotides, the CDR3 is TGTGCCAGTAGTTGGGGGCGGAGCACAGATACGCAGTATTTT.

The V gene is TRBV18, the J gene TRBJ1-1, with D unresolved. V was trimmed by 0 bases and J by 11 bases, leaving 13 bases between them. This CDR3 contains 13 residues. The V gene's germline CDR1 is KGHSH and CDR2 LQKENI. DNA of the CDR3: TGTGCCAGCTCACCACCGTCGGCGAGGTGGGCTTTCTTT. This codes for CASSPPSARWAFF. The full variable domain, completed using reference TRBV18 and TRBJ1-1, is NAGVMQNPRHLVRRRGQEARLRCSPMKGHSHVYWYRQLPEEGLKFMVYLQKENIIDESGMPKERFSAEFPKEGPSILRIQQVVRGDSAAYFCASSPPSARWAFFGQGTRLTVV.

The chain joins TRBV6-5 to TRBJ1-2; the D is unclear. The CDR3 extends over 11 amino acids. The V end lost 7 bases, the J end lost 0 bases, and 3 bases lay between the germline ends. Germline assignment: CDR1 MNHEY and CDR2 SVGAGI. The CDR3 loop is CASTSNYGYTF. The CDR3 DNA follows: TGTGCCAGCACATCTAACTATGGCTACACCTTC.

This chain links TRBV6-1 with TRBJ1-2, with 7 positions matching TRBD1. After removal of 7 bases from V and 5 bases from J, the junction contained 4 bases not matched to a gene. CDR1 MNHNS and CDR2 SASEGT come from the germline V gene. The CDR3 is 12 amino acids. The chain's CDR3 is CASNGQEYGYTF. As DNA, the CDR3 is TGTGCCAGCAATGGACAGGAGTATGGCTACACCTTC.

A few counts support this clone. The chain is built from TRBV6-6 and TRBJ1-6; the D gene is possibly TRBD1 (5 bases). Trimming pared 5 bases from V and 9 bases from J, leaving 14 bases between. Germline V gene lookup returns CDR1 MNHNY and CDR2 SVGAGI (reference sequence). CDR3 length equals 14 residues. The CDR3 region has the DNA TGTGCCAGCAGTCAGGTGGGGGGAGGTTCACCCCTCCACTTT. Its protein is CASSQVGGGSPLHF.